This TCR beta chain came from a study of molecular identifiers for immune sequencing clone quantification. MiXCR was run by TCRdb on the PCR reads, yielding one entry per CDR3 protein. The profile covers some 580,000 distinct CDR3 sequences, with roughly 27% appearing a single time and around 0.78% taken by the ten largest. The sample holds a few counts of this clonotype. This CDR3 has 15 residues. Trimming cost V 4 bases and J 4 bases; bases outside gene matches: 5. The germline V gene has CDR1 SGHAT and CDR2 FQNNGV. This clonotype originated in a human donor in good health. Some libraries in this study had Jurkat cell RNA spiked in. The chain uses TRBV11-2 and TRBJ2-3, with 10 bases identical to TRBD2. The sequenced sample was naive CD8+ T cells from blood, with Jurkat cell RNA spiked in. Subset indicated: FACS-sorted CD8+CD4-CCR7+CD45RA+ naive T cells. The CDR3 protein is CASSSSGGTSDTQYF. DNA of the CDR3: TGTGCCAGCAGCTCTAGCGGGGGAACCTCAGATACGCAGTATTTT.